These T cell receptor beta chains were read from a single sample in a study of beta chain features in type 1 diabetes. The data were produced by immunoSEQ multiplex PCR, yet TCRdb's version contains in-frame clones alone and is incomplete. The repertoire has 45,000 to 60,000 clones, about 64% of them found once; the top ten carry 0.25% to 0.35%. The sequenced material came from stem cell memory CD4+ T cells from blood. These receptors all come from a woman under 40 with type 1 diabetes. CDR3s include the opening cysteine and the closing phenylalanine or tryptophan. A D gene is named only where the DNA matches it firmly. The size of a clone is reported for some rows only, either as once, few or many, or as a class for expanded clones.

clone_size j_call d_call v_call cdr3_nt cdr3_aa
. TRBJ1-3 . TRBV9 TGTGCCAGCAGCGTAGGGGCCGATCAGGTCCCCTCTGGAAACACCATATATTTT CASSVGADQVPSGNTIYF
few TRBJ2-2 . TRBV7-2 TGTGCCAGCAGCTCCGGGCCAGGGATGGTCGGGGAGCTGTTTTTT CASSSGPGMVGELFF
. TRBJ1-4 . TRBV6-6 TGTGCCAGCGGGGGCAGTACAACTAATGAAAAACTGTTTTTT CASGGSTTNEKLFF
. TRBJ2-1 . TRBV5-4 TGTGCCAGCAGCTTGGCCTTCAGCGGCGGATACAATGAGCAGTTCTTC CASSLAFSGGYNEQFF
. TRBJ1-3 . TRBV28 TGTGCCAGCAGTTTAGGGGGGTCCGGAAACACCATATATTTT CASSLGGSGNTIYF
few TRBJ2-5 TRBD2 TRBV5-1 TGCGCCAGCAGCTTGACGACTAGCGGCATGGAGACCCAGTACTTC CASSLTTSGMETQYF
few TRBJ1-3 . TRBV29-1 TGCAGCGGCGGGACCGGAAACACCATATATTTT CSGGTGNTIYF
. TRBJ2-3 TRBD2 TRBV10-3 TGTGCCATCAGTGACGGGACTAGCGGAGATACGCAGTATTTT CAISDGTSGDTQYF
. TRBJ2-1 . TRBV10-3 TGTGCCATCAGTGCGGGACTGAACAATGAGCAGTTCTTC CAISAGLNNEQFF
. TRBJ1-2 TRBD1 TRBV5-1 TGCGCCAGCAGCCTGACAGGGAGTAACTATGGCTACACCTTC CASSLTGSNYGYTF
. TRBJ2-3 . TRBV7-3 TGTGCCAGCAGCTTGGAGGCAGATACGCAGTATTTT CASSLEADTQYF
once TRBJ2-3 TRBD2 TRBV2 TGTGCCAGCAGTGGTGGAGTAGCGGGAACCACAGATACGCAGTATTTT CASSGGVAGTTDTQYF
. TRBJ2-3 TRBD2 TRBV19 TGTGCCAGTTGTAGCGGGAGAGGGGCAGATACGCAGTATTTT CASCSGRGADTQYF
few TRBJ2-2 . TRBV15 TGTGCCACCAGCAGAGAGGTGGTAGCGGCGAACACCGGGGAGCTGTTTTTT CATSREVVAANTGELFF
. TRBJ2-5 TRBD1 TRBV14 TGTGCCAGCAGCCTCAATCCGGGACAGGCCCATGGGGAAGAGACCCAGTACTTC CASSLNPGQAHGEETQYF
. TRBJ2-7 TRBD2 TRBV5-6 TGTGCCAGCAGCCTACCTGCGGGAGGCACCGAGCAGTACTTC CASSLPAGGTEQYF
. TRBJ2-7 . TRBV5-4 TGTGCCAGCAGCTTGGGGGGGGGCGCATCCTACGAGCAGTACTTC CASSLGGGASYEQYF
few TRBJ1-1 . TRBV18 TGTGCCAGCTCACCACCGCAGGTAGCTGAAGCTTTCTTT CASSPPQVAEAFF
. TRBJ1-2 . TRBV14 TGTGCCAGCAGCCAAGCGGGACTCCTCTATGGCTACACCTTC CASSQAGLLYGYTF
. TRBJ1-5 . TRBV2 TGTGCCAGCAGTGAAACGGGGGGTAATCAGCCCCAGCATTTT CASSETGGNQPQHF
. TRBJ2-1 TRBD1 TRBV19 TGTGCCAGTAGTATAGTCGCCAGGGGGCATGAGCAGTTCTTC CASSIVARGHEQFF
few TRBJ2-5 . TRBV5-4 TGTGCCAGCAGCGATAAAAGGACAGCACAAGAGACCCAGTACTTC CASSDKRTAQETQYF